The clone carrying this T cell receptor beta chain was observed a few times. This sample is part of a study of quantifying T cell responses using KT2 cells. About the study: cDNA was made from DNase-treated RNA using alpha and beta constant primers. The second PCR was a qPCR stopped at a predetermined fluorescence threshold.

An oligo carrying a UMI was ligated to the cDNA 3' end. The first PCR ran 3 to 5 cycles with an equimolar RC1.1 and RC1.2 beta primer mix. TCRdb recomputed calls from the UMI-ligation and nested PCR reads with MiXCR, one row per CDR3 protein. The sample holds 40,000 to 60,000 distinct CDR3 sequences, approximately 10% seen once. Trimming removed 4 bases from V and 3 bases from J, with 14 bases in between. The CDR3 has 14 amino acids. Germline V gene data show CDR1 as SGHNT and CDR2 as YYREEE (reference sequence). Known numbers of the T cell clone KT2 were added to PBMC. The sequenced sample was PBMCs spiked with cells of the T cell clone KT2. This chain uses TRBV5-4 with TRBJ2-7; D is unclear. The TCR was taken from a human donor. Here the CDR3 DNA reads TGTGCCAGCAGCCTGGACCCGACCGGCTACGAGCAGTACTTC. Translation gives CASSLDPTGYEQYF. Drawing the rest from reference TRBV5-4 and TRBJ2-7, the complete variable domain is ETGVTQSPTHLIKTRGQQVTLRCSSQSGHNTVSWYQQALGQGPQFIFQYYREEENGRGNFPPRFSGLQFPNYSSELNVNALELDDSALYLCASSLDPTGYEQYFGPGTRLTVT.